This record concerns one TCR beta chain sequence. Its specificity is unknown. This CDR3 is built from 14 residues. Germline V gene data show CDR1 as SEHNR and CDR2 as FQNEAQ (reference sequence). The V end lost 1 base, the J end lost 3 bases, and 9 bases lay between the germline ends. The entry originates in a study of cytomegalovirus exposure and HLA in healthy donors. Across the whole study: The 90 to 150 validation repertoires used a platform that matched the one used for the 666 first-cohort repertoires, as a later analysis reported. General study points: The tendency of first-cohort TCR clusters to co-occur in the 120 or so validation repertoires was identified by a subsequent analysis. The listing of roughly 160 TCR beta chains classed them as cytomegalovirus-associated. Among the CMV-associated chains, a few were confirmed in vitro as specific for CMV antigens.

TCRdb's copy holds only in-frame clones and misses some; the assay was immunoSEQ multiplex PCR. The sample contains around 140,000 clones, 89% of which appear only once. The chain has TRBV7-9 and TRBJ2-5; TRBD1 is a possible D gene (6 bases). The source of this sequence is a woman under 30 in good health and CMV-seronegative. The sequencing sample was made of PBMCs. The CDR3 spells CASSLGTVKETQYF. CDR3 nucleotide sequence: TGTGCCAGCAGCTTAGGGACAGTAAAAGAGACCCAGTACTTC.